This T cell receptor beta chain is from a study of cytomegalovirus exposure and HLA in healthy donors. Findings of the study overall: CMV antigen specificity was confirmed in vitro for three CMV-associated chains.

The PCR used 60 Vbeta and 13 Jbeta primers. The method was immunoSEQ multiplex PCR; TCRdb's version includes in-frame clones alone and lacks a portion of them. The sample records some 97,000 clones, around three quarters being singletons. This clone was observed a few times. Antigen: not known. V was cut by 0 bases and J by 8 bases, with 13 bases left in between. Germline CDR1 and CDR2: GTSNPN and SVGIG (reference sequence). This CDR3 comprises 13 residues. The chain carries TRBV30 and TRBJ1-2; TRBD1 might be the D (5 bases). Sequencing was done on a sample of PBMCs. The source of this sequence is a female donor in good health and CMV-seropositive. The CDR3 DNA follows: TGTGCCTGGAGTGTACTGGCAGGGAACGGCTACACCTTC. Amino acids: CAWSVLAGNGYTF.